This T cell receptor beta chain was captured by sequencing in a study of control samples from healthy donors and cancer patients. The CDR3 contains 13 residues. CDR1 is SGHRS and CDR2 is YFSETQ in the germline V gene. V was shortened by 0 bases and J by 0 bases, with 3 bases between the two germline ends. TCRdb's copy holds only in-frame clones and misses some; the assay was immunoSEQ multiplex PCR. The sample includes 130,000 or so clones, about nine tenths of them seen just once. This clonotype was obtained from a man in his fifties with head and neck cancer. The rearrangement links TRBV5-1 to TRBJ2-5; D gene uncertain. What was sequenced was PBMCs. The DNA for the CDR3 is TGCGCCAGCAGCTTGGGGGACCAAGAGACCCAGTACTTC. Its protein product is CASSLGDQETQYF.